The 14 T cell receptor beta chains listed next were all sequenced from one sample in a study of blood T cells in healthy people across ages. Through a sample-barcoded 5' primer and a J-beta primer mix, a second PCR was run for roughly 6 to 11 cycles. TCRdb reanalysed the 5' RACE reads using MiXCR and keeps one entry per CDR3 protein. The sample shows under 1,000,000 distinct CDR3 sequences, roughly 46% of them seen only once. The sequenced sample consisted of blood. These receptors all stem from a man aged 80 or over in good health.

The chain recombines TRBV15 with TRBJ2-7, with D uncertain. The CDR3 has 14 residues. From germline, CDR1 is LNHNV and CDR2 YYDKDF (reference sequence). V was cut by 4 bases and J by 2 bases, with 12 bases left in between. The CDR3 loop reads CATSTQTETYEQYF. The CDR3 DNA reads TGTGCCACCAGCACCCAGACGGAGACCTACGAGCAGTACTTC.

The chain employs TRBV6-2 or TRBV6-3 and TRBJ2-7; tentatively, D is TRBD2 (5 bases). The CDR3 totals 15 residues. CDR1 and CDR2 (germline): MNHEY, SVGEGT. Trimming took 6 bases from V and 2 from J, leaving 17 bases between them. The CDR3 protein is CASRARDTGAYEQYF. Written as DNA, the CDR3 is TGTGCCAGCAGAGCTCGGGATACTGGCGCCTACGAGCAGTACTTC.

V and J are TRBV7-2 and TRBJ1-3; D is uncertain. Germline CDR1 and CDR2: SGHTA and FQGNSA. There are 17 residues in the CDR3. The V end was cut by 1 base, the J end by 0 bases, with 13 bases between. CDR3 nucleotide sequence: TGTGCCAGCAGCTTAGTCCGAGGGCTGAGCTCTGGAAACACCATATATTTT. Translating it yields CASSLVRGLSSGNTIYF.

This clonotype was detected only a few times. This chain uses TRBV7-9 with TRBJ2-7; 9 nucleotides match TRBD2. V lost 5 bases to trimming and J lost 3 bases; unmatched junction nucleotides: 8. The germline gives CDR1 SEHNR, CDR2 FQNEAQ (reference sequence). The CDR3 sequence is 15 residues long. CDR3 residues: CASSPNRLAVYEQYF. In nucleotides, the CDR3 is TGTGCCAGCAGCCCCAACCGACTAGCGGTCTACGAGCAGTACTTC.

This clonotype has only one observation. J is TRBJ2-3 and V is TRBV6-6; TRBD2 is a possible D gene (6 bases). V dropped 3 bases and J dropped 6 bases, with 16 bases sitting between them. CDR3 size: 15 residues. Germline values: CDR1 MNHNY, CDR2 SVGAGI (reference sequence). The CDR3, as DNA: TGTGCCAGCAGTTATGGGGGAGGTTCAGCTGATACGCAGTATTTT. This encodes CASSYGGGSADTQYF.

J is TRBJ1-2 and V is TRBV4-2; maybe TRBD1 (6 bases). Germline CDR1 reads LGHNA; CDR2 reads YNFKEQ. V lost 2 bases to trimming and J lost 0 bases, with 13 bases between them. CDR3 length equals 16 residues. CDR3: CASSQMDSLSNYGYTF. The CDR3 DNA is TGTGCCAGCAGCCAAATGGACAGCCTTTCTAACTATGGCTACACCTTC.

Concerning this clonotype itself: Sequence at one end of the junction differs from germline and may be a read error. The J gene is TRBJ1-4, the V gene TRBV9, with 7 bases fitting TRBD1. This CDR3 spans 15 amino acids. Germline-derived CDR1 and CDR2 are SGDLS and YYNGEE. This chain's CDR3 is CASSAGTATSEKLFF. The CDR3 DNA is TGTGCCAGCAGCGCCGGGACAGCAACTAGTGAAAAACTGTTTTTT. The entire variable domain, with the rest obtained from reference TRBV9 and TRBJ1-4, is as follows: DSGVTQTPKHLITATGQRVTLRCSPRSGDLSVYWYQQSLDQGLQFLIQYYNGEERAKGNILERFSAQQFPDLHSELNLSSLELGDSALYFCASSAGTATSEKLFFGSGTQLSVL.

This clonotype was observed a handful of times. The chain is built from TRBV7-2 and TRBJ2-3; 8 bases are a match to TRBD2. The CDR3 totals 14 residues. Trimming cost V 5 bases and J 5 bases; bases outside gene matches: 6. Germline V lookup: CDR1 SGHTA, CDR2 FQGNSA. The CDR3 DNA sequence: TGTGCCAGCAGCAAGAGCGGGAGTCGAGATACGCAGTATTTT. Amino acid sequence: CASSKSGSRDTQYF.

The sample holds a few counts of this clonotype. The CDR3: CASSQLLGGSSTDTQYF. The CDR3 bases are TGTGCCAGCAGCCAACTGCTTGGCGGGAGTAGCACAGATACGCAGTATTTT. The chain carries TRBV3-1 and TRBJ2-3; TRBD2 matches at 7 bases. CDR3 length equals 17 residues. Trimming cost V 2 bases and J 0 bases; bases outside gene matches: 8. In germline, CDR1 is LGHDT, CDR2 YNNKEL (reference sequence).

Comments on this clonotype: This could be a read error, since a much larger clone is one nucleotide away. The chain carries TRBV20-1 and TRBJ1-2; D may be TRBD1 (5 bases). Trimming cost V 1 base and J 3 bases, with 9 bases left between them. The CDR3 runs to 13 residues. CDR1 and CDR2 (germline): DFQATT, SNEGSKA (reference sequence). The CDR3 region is CSARGQSDYGYTF. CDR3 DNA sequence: TGCAGTGCTAGAGGACAGTCTGACTATGGCTACACCTTC.

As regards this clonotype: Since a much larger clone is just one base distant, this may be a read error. As DNA, the CDR3 is TGTGCCGGCAGCTTAGGGACCAGCGGGATCTACAATGAGCAGTTCTTC. Protein product: CAGSLGTSGIYNEQFF. V and J are TRBV11-3 and TRBJ2-1; 7 nucleotides line up with TRBD2. Per the germline V gene, CDR1 is SGHNT and CDR2 is YENEEA. The CDR3 consists of 16 residues.

Here the CDR3 reads CASSSSGVSYNEQFF. Here the CDR3 DNA reads TGTGCCAGCAGCTCCTCTGGGGTTTCCTACAATGAGCAGTTCTTC. The rearrangement links TRBV7-2 to TRBJ2-1, with D hard to call. The V end lost 4 bases, the J end lost 1 base, and 11 bases lay between the germline ends. Germline V gene sequence: CDR1 SGHTA, CDR2 FQGNSA. The CDR3 consists of 15 residues. Combining the CDR3 with reference TRBV7-2 and TRBJ2-1 gives the whole variable domain GAGVSQSPSNKVTEKGKDVELRCDPISGHTALYWYRQSLGQGLEFLIYFQGNSAPDKSGLPSDRFSAERTGGSVSTLTIQRTQQEDSAVYLCASSSSGVSYNEQFFGPGTRLTVL.

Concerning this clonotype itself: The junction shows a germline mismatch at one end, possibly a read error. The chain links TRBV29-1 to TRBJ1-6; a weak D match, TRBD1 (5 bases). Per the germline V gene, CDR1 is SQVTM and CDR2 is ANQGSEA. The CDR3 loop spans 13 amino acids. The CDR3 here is CSVGVDISSPLHF. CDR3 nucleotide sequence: TGTAGCGTTGGGGTGGACATTAGCTCACCCCTCCACTTT.

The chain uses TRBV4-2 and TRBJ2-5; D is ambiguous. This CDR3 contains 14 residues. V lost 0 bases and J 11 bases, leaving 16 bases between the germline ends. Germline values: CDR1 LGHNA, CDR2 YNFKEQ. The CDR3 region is CASSQDRPNAEQYF. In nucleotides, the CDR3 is TGTGCCAGCAGCCAAGATCGCCCGAACGCGGAGCAGTACTTC.